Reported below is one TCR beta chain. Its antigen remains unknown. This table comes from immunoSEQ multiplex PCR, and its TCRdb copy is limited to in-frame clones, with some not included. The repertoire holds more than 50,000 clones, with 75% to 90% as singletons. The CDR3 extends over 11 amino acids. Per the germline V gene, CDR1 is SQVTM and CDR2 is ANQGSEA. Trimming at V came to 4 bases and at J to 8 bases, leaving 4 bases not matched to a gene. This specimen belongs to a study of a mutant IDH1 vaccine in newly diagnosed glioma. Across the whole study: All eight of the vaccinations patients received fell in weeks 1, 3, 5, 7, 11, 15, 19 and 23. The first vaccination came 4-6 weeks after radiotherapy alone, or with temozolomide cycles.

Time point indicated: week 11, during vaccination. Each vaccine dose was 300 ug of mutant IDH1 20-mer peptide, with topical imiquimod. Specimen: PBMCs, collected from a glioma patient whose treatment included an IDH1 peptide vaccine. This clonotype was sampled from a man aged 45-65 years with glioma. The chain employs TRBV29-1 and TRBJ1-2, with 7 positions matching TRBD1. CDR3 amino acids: CSVGTGWGYTF. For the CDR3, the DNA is TGCAGCGTTGGGACAGGCTGGGGCTACACCTTC.